This T cell receptor (beta chain) was sequenced in a study of beta chain features in type 1 diabetes. With respect to this clone: Its specificity is not known.

The study, taken as a whole, reports: The naive, central memory and Treg TCRB repertoires of patients appeared to be more similar to one another than those of healthy donors. Type 1 diabetes patients had VDJ junctions that carried fewer insertions and more deletions. PCR could preferentially amplify shorter templates, alike in patients and controls. Significant though moderate, a shortening of TCRB CDR3s appeared in all four CD4+ subsets of Type 1 diabetes patients.

The investigators reverse transcribed all of the isolated RNA, so they sequenced expressed TCRB transcripts. Clones were sequenced by immunoSEQ multiplex PCR, and TCRdb holds only the in-frame ones, with some missing. This sample carries about 340,000 clones, roughly 14% of them seen once, and the ten largest clones take 0.015%. CDR1 and CDR2 (germline): GTSNPN, SVGIG (reference sequence). This CDR3 contains 12 residues. Trimming removed 4 bases at V and 7 bases at J, with 10 bases between. This receptor was identified in a woman between 18 and 29 years old with type 1 diabetes. This chain connects TRBV30 to TRBJ2-2, with D possibly being TRBD2 (6 bases). Sequencing was performed on naive CD4+ T cells from blood. CDR3 DNA sequence: TGTGCCTGGACTTTGGGGGGCGGGGAGCTGTTTTTT. Encoded protein: CAWTLGGGELFF. Looking up the rest from reference TRBV30 and TRBJ2-2 gives the full variable domain: SQTIHQWPATLVQPVGSPLSLECTVEGTSNPNLYWYRQAAGRGLQLLFYSVGIGQISSEVPQNLSASRPQDRQFILSSKKLLLSDSGFYLCAWTLGGGELFFGEGSRLTVL.